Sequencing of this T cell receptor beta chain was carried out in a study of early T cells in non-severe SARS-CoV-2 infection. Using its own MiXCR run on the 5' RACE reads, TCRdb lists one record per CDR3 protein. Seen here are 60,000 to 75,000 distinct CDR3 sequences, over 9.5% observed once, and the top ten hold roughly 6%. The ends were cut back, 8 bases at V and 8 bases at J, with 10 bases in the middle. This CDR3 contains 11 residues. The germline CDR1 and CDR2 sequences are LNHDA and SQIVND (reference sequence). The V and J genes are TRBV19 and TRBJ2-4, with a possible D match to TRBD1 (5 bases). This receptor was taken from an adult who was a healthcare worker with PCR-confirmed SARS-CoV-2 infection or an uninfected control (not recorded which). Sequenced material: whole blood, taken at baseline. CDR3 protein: CASGQGYIQYF. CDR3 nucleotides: TGTGCCAGTGGTCAGGGTTACATTCAGTACTTC.